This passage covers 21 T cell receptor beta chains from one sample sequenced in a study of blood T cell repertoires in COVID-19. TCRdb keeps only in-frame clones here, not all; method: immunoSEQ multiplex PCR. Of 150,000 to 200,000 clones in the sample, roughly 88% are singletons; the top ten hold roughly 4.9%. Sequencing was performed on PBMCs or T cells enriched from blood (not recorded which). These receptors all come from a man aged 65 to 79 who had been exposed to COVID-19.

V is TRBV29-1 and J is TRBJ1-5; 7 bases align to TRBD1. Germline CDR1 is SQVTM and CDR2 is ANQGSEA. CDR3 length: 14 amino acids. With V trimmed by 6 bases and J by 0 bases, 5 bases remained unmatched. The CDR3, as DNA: TGCAGCGTACGGACAGGCTCTAGCAATCAGCCCCAGCATTTT. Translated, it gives CSVRTGSSNQPQHF. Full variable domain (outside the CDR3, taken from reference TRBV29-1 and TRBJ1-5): SAVISQKPSRDICQRGTSLTIQCQVDSQVTMMFWYRQQPGQSLTLIATANQGSEATYESGFVIDKFPISRPNLTFSTLTVSNMSPEDSSIYLCSVRTGSSNQPQHFGDGTRLSIL.

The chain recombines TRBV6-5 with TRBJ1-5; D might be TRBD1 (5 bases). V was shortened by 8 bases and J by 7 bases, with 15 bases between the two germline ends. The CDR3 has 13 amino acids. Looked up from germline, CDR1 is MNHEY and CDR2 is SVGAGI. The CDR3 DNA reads TGTGCCAGCGAGAATAGGGGTGGACAGCCCCAGCATTTT. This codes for CASENRGGQPQHF.

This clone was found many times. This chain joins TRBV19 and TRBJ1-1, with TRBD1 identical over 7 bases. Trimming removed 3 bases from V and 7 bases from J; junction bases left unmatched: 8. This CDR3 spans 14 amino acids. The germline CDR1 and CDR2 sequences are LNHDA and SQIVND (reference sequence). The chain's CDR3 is CASSIGGQTVEAFF. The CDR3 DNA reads TGTGCCAGTAGTATTGGGGGACAGACAGTTGAAGCTTTCTTT.

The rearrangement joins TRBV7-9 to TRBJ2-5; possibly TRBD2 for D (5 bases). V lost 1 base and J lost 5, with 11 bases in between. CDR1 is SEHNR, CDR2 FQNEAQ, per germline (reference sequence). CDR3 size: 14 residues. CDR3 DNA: TGTGCCAGCAGCTTAGGAAGTAGAGGGGAGACCCAGTACTTC. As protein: CASSLGSRGETQYF.

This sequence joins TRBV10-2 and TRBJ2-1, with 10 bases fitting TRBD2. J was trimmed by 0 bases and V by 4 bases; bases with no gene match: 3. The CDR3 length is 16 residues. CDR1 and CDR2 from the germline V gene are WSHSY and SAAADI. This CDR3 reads CASSGASGSSYNEQFF. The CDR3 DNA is TGCGCCAGCAGTGGGGCTAGCGGGAGCTCCTACAATGAGCAGTTCTTC.

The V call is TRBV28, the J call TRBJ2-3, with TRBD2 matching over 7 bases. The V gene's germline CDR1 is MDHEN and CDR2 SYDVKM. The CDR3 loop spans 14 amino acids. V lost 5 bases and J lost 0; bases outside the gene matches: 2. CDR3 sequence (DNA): TGTGCCAGCAGTGATAGCGGGAGCACAGATACGCAGTATTTT. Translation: CASSDSGSTDTQYF.

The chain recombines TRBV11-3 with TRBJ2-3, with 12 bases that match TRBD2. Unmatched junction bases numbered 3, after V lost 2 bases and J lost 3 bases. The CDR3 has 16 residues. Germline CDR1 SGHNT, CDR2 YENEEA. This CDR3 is CASSLLAGGKTDTQYF. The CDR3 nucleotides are TGTGCCAGCAGCTTACTAGCGGGAGGGAAAACAGATACGCAGTATTTT.

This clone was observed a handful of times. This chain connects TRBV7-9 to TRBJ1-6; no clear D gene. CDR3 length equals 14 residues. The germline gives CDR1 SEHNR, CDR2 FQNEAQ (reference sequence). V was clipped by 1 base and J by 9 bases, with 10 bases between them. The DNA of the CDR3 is TGTGCCAGCAGCTTAGGATCGAACGGTTCACCCCTCCACTTT. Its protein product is CASSLGSNGSPLHF.

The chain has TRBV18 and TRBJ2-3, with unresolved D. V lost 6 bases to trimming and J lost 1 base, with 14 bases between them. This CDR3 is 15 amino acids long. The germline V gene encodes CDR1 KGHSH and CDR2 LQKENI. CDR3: CASSTLGVGTDTQYF. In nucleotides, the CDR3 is TGTGCCAGCTCGACTCTGGGTGTCGGCACAGATACGCAGTATTTT.

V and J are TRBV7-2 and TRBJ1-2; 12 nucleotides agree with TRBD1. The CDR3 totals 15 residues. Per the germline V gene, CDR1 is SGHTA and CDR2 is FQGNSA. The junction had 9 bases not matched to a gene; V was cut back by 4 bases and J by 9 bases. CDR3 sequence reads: CASSSVPGQGASYTF. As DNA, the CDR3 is TGTGCCAGCAGCTCCGTTCCGGGACAGGGGGCGAGCTACACCTTC.

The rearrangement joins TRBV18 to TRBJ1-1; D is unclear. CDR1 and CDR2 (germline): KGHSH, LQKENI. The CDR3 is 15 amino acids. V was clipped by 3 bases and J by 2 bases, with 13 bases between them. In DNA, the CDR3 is TGTGCCAGCTCACCTGTAGGAGCCGTCAACACTGAAGCTTTCTTT. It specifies CASSPVGAVNTEAFF.

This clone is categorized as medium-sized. The CDR3 nucleotides read TGTGCCAGCAGCTCGGGAAGCCAGCCCCAGCATTTT. Protein: CASSSGSQPQHF. This chain connects TRBV7-9 to TRBJ1-5; D gene uncertain. CDR3 size: 12 residues. V was trimmed by 4 bases and J by 7 bases, leaving 8 bases between them. Germline V CDR1 and CDR2: SEHNR, FQNEAQ (reference sequence).

The CDR3 protein is CASSRGYEQYF. CDR3 DNA sequence: TGTGCCAGTAGCAGGGGCTACGAGCAGTACTTC. The chain employs TRBV19 and TRBJ2-7; a possible D gene is TRBD1 (6 bases). The CDR3 has 11 amino acids. Trimming shortened V by 6 bases and J by 3 bases, and 6 bases separated the two germline ends. Germline V CDR1 and CDR2: LNHDA, SQIVND (reference sequence).

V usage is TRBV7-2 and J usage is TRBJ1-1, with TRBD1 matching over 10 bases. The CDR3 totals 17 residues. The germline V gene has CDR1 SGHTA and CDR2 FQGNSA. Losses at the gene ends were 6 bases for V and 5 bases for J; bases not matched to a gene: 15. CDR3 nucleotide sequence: TGTGCCAGCAGGCGACAGGGGGCGAAGCAGGTGGGGACTGAAGCTTTCTTT. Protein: CASRRQGAKQVGTEAFF. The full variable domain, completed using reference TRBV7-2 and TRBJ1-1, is GAGVSQSPSNKVTEKGKDVELRCDPISGHTALYWYRQSLGQGLEFLIYFQGNSAPDKSGLPSDRFSAERTGGSVSTLTIQRTQQEDSAVYLCASRRQGAKQVGTEAFFGQGTRLTVV.

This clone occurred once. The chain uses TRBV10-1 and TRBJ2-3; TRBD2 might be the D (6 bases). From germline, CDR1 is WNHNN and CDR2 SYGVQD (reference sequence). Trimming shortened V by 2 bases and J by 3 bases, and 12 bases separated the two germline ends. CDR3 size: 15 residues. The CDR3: CASSEKGTGTDTQYF. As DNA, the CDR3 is TGCGCCAGCAGTGAGAAGGGGACTGGGACAGATACGCAGTATTTT.

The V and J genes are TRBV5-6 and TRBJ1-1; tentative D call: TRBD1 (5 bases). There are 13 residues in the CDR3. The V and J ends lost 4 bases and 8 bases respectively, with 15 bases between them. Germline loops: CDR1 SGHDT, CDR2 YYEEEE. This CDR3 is CASSAGRSPEAFF. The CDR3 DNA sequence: TGTGCCAGCAGCGCGGGACGGTCCCCAGAAGCTTTCTTT.

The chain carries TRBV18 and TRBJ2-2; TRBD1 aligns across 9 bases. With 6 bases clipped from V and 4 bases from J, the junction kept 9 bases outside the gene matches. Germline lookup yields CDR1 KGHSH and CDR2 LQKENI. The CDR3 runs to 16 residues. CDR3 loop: CASSSGQGTFTGELFF. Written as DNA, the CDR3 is TGTGCCAGCTCCTCGGGACAGGGAACTTTCACCGGGGAGCTGTTTTTT.

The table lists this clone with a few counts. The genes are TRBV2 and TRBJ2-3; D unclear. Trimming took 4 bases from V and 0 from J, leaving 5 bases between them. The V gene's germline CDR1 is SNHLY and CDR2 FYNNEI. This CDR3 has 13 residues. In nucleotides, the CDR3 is TGTGCCAGCAGTGGACAAAGCACAGATACGCAGTATTTT. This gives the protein CASSGQSTDTQYF.

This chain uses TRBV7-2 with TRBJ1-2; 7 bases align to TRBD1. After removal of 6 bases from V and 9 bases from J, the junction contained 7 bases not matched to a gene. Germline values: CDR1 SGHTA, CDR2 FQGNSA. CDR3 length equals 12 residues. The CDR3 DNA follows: TGTGCCAGCAGTTTGCGACAGGGCCGCTACACCTTC. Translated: CASSLRQGRYTF.

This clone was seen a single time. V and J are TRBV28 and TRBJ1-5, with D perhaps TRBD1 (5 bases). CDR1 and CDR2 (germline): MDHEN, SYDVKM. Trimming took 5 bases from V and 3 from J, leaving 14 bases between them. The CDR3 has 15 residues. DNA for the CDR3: TGTGCCAGCAGTAACACCGGGGGGTTCAATCAGCCCCAGCATTTT. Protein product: CASSNTGGFNQPQHF.

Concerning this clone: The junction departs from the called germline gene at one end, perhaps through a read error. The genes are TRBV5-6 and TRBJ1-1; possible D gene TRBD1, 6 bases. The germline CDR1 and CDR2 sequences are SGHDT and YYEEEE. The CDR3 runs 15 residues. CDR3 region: CASSPSSSGVQGPPF. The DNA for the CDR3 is TGTGCCAGCAGCCCCTCCTCCTCAGGGGTACAGGGTCCCCCGTTT.